This TCR beta chain came from a study of blood T cells in healthy people across ages. Primers used in a second PCR of about 6 to 11 cycles were a sample-barcoded 5' primer and a J-beta primer mix. Each CDR3 protein is one row after TCRdb ran MiXCR on the 5' RACE reads. The sample has 1.5 million to 2 million distinct CDR3 sequences, approximately 50% seen once. This clonotype was found a few times. The length of the CDR3 is 11 residues. Per the germline V gene, CDR1 is SQVTM and CDR2 is ANQGSEA. The V and J genes are TRBV29-1 and TRBJ2-5, with D unresolved. The J call may not be correct, given that the DNA end is closer to TRBJ2-7. Sample: blood. The source of this sequence is a woman aged 40 to 50 in good health. DNA of the CDR3: TGCAGCGTTGATTTGGGTAGCGAGCAGTACTTC. It yields the protein CSVDLGSEQYF.